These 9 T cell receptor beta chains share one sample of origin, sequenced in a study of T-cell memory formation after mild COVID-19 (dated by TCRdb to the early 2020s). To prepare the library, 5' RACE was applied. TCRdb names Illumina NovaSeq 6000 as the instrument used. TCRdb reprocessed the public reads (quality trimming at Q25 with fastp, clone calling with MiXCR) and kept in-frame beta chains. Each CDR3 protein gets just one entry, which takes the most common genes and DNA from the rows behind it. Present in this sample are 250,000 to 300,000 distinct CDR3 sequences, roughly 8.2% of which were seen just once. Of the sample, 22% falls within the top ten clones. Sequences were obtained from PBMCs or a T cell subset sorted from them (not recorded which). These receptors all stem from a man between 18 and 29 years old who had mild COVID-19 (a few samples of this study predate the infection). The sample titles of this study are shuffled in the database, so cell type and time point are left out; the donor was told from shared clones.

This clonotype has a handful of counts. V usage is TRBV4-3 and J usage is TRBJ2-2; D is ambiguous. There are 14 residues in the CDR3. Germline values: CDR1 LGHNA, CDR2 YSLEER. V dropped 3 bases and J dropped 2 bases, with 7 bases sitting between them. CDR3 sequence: CASSHRLNTGELFF. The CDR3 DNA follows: TGCGCCAGCAGCCACAGACTTAACACCGGGGAGCTGTTTTTT.

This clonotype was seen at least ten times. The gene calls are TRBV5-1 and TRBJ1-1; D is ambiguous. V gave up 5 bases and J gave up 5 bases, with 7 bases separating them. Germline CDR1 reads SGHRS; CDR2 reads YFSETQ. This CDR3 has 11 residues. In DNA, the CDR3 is TGCGCCAGCAGGCTAGCTACTGAAGCTTTCTTT. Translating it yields CASRLATEAFF.

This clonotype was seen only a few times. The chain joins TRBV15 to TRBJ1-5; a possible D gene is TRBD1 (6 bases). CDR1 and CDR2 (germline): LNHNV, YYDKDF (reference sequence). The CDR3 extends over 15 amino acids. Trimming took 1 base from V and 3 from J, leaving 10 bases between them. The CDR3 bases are TGTGCCACCAGCAGAGTATCAGGGGCCAATCAGCCCCAGCATTTT. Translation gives CATSRVSGANQPQHF.

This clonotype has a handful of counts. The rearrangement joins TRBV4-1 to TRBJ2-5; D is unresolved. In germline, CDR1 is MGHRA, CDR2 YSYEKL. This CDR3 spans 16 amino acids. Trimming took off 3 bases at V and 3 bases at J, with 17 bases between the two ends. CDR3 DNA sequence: TGCGCCAGCAGCCACGTCCGTGTACAAACTAAAGAGACCCAGTACTTC. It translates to CASSHVRVQTKETQYF.

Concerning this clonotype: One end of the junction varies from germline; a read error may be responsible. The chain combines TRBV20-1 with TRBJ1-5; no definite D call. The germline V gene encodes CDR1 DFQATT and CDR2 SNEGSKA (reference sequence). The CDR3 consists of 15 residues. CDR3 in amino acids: CSARAPLSGNEPQHF. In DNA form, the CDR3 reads TGCAGTGCTAGAGCCCCCTTAAGTGGCAATGAGCCCCAGCATTTT.

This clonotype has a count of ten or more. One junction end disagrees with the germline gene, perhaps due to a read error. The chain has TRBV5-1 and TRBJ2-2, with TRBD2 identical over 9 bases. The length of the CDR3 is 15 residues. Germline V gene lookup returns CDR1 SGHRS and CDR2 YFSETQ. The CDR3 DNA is TGTGCCAGCAGCTTGAGCGGGGGGAATACCGGGGAGCTGTTTTTT. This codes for CASSLSGGNTGELFF.

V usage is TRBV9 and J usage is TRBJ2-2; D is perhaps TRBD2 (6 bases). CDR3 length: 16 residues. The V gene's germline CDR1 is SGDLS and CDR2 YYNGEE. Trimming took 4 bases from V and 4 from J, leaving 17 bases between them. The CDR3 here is CASSSEPGLSTGELFF. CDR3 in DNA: TGTGCCAGCAGCTCCGAACCGGGACTCTCCACCGGGGAGCTGTTTTTT.

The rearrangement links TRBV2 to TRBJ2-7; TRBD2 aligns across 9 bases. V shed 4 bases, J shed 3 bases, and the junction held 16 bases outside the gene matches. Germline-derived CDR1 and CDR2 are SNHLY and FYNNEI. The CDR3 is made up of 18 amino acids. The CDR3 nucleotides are TGTGCCAGCAGTGTGAGTAGCGGGGGAGGTACCTACAACTACGAGCAGTACTTC. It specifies CASSVSSGGGTYNYEQYF.

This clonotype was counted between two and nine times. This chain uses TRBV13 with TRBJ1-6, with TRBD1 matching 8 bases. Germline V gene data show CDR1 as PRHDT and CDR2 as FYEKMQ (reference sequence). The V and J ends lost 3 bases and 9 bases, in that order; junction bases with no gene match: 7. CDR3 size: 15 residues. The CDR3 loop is CASSFDRGGGSPLHF. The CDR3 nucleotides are TGTGCCAGCAGCTTCGACAGGGGAGGTGGTTCACCCCTCCACTTT.